One sample yielded the 14 T cell receptor beta chains listed below, sequenced in a study of T cell responses to AZD1222 COVID-19 vaccine (TCRdb year 2021). The method behind the library was the immunoSEQ multiplex PCR assay. In its TCRdb copy, this immuneACCESS table keeps in-frame sequences only and misses some clones. Where compared with another copy, unresolved V genes explain less than half of these, and the others have no known cause. The sample table lists fewer than 110,000 clones, approximately 89% of them with a count of one. The top ten clones comprise 20% to 25% of the sample. In light of the paper, this sample's time point label describes: baseline before first vaccination. This material consisted of peripheral blood, taken on day 0 of AZD1222 vaccination. The receptors originated from an adult in good health.

The sample holds one count of this clone. The V call is TRBV9, the J call TRBJ2-1, with 8 bases lining up with TRBD2. The V gene's germline CDR1 is SGDLS and CDR2 YYNGEE. With V trimmed by 0 bases and J by 4 bases, 6 bases remained unmatched. This CDR3 is built from 16 residues. CDR3 loop: CASSVASIAGYNEQFF. The CDR3 coding sequence is TGTGCCAGCAGCGTAGCTTCGATAGCGGGGTACAATGAGCAGTTCTTC.

The V gene is TRBV9, the J gene TRBJ1-1; no reliable D call. V gave up 0 bases and J gave up 1 base, with 10 bases separating them. CDR3 length equals 15 residues. CDR1 is SGDLS and CDR2 is YYNGEE in the germline V gene. CDR3: CASSVVGFANTEAFF. The CDR3 DNA sequence: TGTGCCAGCAGCGTAGTGGGTTTTGCGAACACTGAAGCTTTCTTT. Full variable domain (remainder filled in from reference TRBV9 and TRBJ1-1): DSGVTQTPKHLITATGQRVTLRCSPRSGDLSVYWYQQSLDQGLQFLIQYYNGEERAKGNILERFSAQQFPDLHSELNLSSLELGDSALYFCASSVVGFANTEAFFGQGTRLTVV.

The genes are TRBV25-1 and TRBJ1-1; D is undetermined. Germline values: CDR1 MGHDK, CDR2 SYGVNS. The CDR3 contains 14 residues. The V and J ends lost 3 bases and 12 bases respectively, with 20 bases between them. The CDR3 reads CASSDPGGPYLTFF. For the CDR3, the DNA is TGTGCCAGCAGTGACCCCGGAGGACCCTACCTAACTTTCTTT.

The gene calls are TRBV12-3 or TRBV12-4 and TRBJ1-2, with D perhaps TRBD1 (6 bases). This CDR3 has 12 amino acids. V was shortened by 6 bases and J by 5 bases, with 10 bases between the two germline ends. In nucleotides, the CDR3 is TGTGCCAGCAGGCGGACAGCATATGGCTACACCTTC. As protein: CASRRTAYGYTF.

The gene calls are TRBV4-3 and TRBJ1-6; weak D call: TRBD1 (6 bases). The CDR3 contains 15 residues. Germline V gene data show CDR1 as LGHNA and CDR2 as YSLEER. Trimming left V 3 bases short and J 10 bases short, with 16 bases between. CDR3 coding DNA: TGCGCCAGCAGCCAGACCTCGGCCGGGGGCTCACCCCTCCACTTT. This sequence encodes CASSQTSAGGSPLHF.

This chain uses TRBV19 with TRBJ1-1, with D maybe TRBD1 (5 bases). V dropped 7 bases and J dropped 0 bases, with 12 bases sitting between them. The CDR3 length is 14 residues. The germline CDR1 and CDR2 sequences are LNHDA and SQIVND (reference sequence). DNA for the CDR3: TGTGCCAGTATCGAAGGGGCCCTGAACACTGAAGCTTTCTTT. As protein: CASIEGALNTEAFF.

This clone was recorded only once. The gene calls are TRBV3-1 (or the pseudogene TRBV3-2) and TRBJ1-2, with 8 bases aligning to TRBD1. The CDR3 runs to 13 residues. The V and J ends lost 1 base and 6 bases, in that order; junction bases with no gene match: 1. Germline loops: CDR1 LGHDT, CDR2 YNNKEL (reference sequence). The CDR3 spells CASSQGQGHGYTF. CDR3 in DNA: TGTGCCAGCAGCCAAGGACAGGGGCATGGCTACACCTTC.

This chain links TRBV6-1 with TRBJ1-6; D call uncertain. V shed 1 base and J shed 10 bases, with 11 bases lying between them. The CDR3 covers 14 residues. Germline V lookup: CDR1 MNHNS, CDR2 SASEGT. CDR3 nucleotide sequence: TGTGCCAGCAGTGAAGTGTTCACAGACTCACCCCTCCACTTT. It encodes CASSEVFTDSPLHF.

This chain connects TRBV6-2 or TRBV6-3 to TRBJ1-1; a weak D match, TRBD1 (6 bases). The V and J ends lost 0 bases and 7 bases respectively, with 12 bases between them. The CDR3 length is 14 residues. The V gene's germline CDR1 is MNHEY and CDR2 SVGEGT. The CDR3 DNA sequence: TGTGCCAGCAGTTACTCCGATACCAGGGGTGAAGCTTTCTTT. Translated: CASSYSDTRGEAFF.

The V gene is TRBV11-3, the J gene TRBJ2-1; TRBD1 might be the D (5 bases). CDR3 length equals 18 residues. The germline V gene encodes CDR1 SGHNT and CDR2 YENEEA. V was pared by 0 bases and J by 0 bases, with 15 bases between. The CDR3 sequence: CASSLEGPTASSYNEQFF. Written as DNA, the CDR3 is TGTGCCAGCAGCTTAGAGGGGCCCACAGCGAGCTCCTACAATGAGCAGTTCTTC.

The rearrangement joins TRBV27 to TRBJ2-7, with TRBD1 matching over 8 bases. The CDR3 has 18 residues. V lost 3 bases, J lost 0 bases, and 13 bases stayed unmatched. Germline loops: CDR1 MNHEY, CDR2 SMNVEV (reference sequence). The CDR3 region has the DNA TGTGCCAGCAGTTTTACGACAGGGGCGGAAACAAGCTCCTACGAGCAGTACTTC. This codes for CASSFTTGAETSSYEQYF.

The gene calls are TRBV2 and TRBJ2-7; 7 nucleotides agree with TRBD1. The CDR3 sequence is 12 residues long. The V gene's germline CDR1 is SNHLY and CDR2 FYNNEI. J lost 2 bases, V lost 6 bases, and 1 base had no gene match. CDR3: CASRTGTYEQYF. CDR3 DNA sequence: TGTGCCAGCAGGACAGGGACCTACGAGCAGTACTTC.

This chain uses TRBV29-1 with TRBJ2-6; 11 positions agree with TRBD1. The length of the CDR3 is 16 residues. Germline CDR1 is SQVTM and CDR2 is ANQGSEA. V shed 4 bases, J shed 4 bases, and the junction held 6 bases outside the gene matches. As DNA, the CDR3 is TGCAGCGTTGGGACAGGGGGCGCAACGGGGGCCAACGTCCTGACTTTC. As protein: CSVGTGGATGANVLTF.

This chain uses TRBV18 with TRBJ2-7, with TRBD2 matching over 7 bases. Germline trimming cut 3 bases from V and 0 bases from J; bases unmatched to any gene: 8. The length of the CDR3 is 16 residues. Germline assignment: CDR1 KGHSH and CDR2 LQKENI. As DNA, the CDR3 is TGTGCCAGCTCACCGATTGCCGGGACTAACTCCTACGAGCAGTACTTC. Translation gives CASSPIAGTNSYEQYF.